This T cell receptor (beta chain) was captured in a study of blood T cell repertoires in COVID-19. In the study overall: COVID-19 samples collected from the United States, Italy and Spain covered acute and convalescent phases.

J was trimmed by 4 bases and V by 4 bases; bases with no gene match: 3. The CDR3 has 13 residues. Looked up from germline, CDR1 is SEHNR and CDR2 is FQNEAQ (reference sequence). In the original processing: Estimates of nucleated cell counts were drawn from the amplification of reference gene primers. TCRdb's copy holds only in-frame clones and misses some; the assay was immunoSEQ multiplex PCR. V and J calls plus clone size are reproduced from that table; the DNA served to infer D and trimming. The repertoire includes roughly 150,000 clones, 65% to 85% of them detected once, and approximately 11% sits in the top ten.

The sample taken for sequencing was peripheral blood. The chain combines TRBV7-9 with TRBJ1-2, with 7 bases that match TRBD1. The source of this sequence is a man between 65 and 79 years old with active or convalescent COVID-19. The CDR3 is CASSSTGAYGYTF. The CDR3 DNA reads TGTGCCAGCAGCTCCACAGGGGCCTATGGCTACACCTTC.